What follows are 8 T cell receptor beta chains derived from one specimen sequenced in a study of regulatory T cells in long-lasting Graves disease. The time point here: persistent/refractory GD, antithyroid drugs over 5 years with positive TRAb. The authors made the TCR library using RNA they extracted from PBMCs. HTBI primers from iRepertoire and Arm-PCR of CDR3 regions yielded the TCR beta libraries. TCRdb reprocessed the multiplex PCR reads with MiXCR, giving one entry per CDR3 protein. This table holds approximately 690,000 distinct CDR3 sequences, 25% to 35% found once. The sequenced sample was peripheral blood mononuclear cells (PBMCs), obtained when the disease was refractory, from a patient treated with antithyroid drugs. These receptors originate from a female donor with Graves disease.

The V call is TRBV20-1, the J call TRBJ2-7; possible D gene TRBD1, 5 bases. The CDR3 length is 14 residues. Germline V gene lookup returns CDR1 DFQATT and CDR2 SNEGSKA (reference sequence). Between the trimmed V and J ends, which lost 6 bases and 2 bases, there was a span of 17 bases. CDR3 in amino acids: CSAPRPGRAYEQYF. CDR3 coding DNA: TGCAGTGCACCGAGACCCGGCAGGGCCTACGAGCAGTACTTC.

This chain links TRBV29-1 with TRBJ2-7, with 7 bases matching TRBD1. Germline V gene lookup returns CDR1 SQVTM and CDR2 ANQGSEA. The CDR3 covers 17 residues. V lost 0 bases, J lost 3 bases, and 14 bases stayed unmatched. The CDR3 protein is CSVEDDSRDSTRYEQYF. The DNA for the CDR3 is TGCAGCGTTGAAGATGACAGCCGGGACAGCACCCGCTACGAGCAGTACTTC.

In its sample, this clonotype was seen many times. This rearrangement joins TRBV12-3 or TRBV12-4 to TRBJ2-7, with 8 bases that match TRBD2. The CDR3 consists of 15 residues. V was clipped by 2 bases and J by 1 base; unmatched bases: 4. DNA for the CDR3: TGTGCCAGCAGTTTAAAGGGGACTAGTTCCTACGAGCAGTACTTC. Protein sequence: CASSLKGTSSYEQYF.

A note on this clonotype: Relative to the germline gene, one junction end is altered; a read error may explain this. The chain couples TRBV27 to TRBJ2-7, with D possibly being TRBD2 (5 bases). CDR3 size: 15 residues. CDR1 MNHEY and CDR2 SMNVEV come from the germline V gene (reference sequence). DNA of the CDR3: TGTGCCAGCACTAGTTTTCCGGGAAACTCCTTCGAGCAGTACTTC. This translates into CASTSFPGNSFEQYF.

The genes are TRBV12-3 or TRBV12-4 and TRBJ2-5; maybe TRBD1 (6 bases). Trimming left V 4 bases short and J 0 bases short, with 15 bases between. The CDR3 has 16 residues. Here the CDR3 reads CASSSAPGVDQETQYF. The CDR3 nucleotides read TGTGCCAGCAGTTCGGCTCCAGGGGTGGACCAAGAGACCCAGTACTTC.

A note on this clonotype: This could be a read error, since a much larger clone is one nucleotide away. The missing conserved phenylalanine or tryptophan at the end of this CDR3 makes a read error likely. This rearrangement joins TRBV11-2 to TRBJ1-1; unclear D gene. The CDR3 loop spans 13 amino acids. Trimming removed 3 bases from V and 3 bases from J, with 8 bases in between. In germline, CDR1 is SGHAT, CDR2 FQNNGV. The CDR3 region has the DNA TGTGCCAGCAGCTTCTGGGGAGACACTGAAGCTTTCTTG. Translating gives CASSFWGDTEAFL.

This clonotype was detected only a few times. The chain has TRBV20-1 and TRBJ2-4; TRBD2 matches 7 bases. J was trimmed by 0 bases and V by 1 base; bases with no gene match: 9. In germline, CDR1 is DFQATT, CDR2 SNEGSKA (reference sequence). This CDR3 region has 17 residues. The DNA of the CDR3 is TGCAGTGCTAGAGGGGGAAAGGGAGGGCTAGCCAAAAACATTCAGTACTTC. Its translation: CSARGGKGGLAKNIQYF.

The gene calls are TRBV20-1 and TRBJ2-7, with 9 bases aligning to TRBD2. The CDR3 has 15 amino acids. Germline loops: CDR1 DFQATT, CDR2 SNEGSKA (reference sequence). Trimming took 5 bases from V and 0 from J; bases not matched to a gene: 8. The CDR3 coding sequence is TGCAGTGCTCAAACTAGCGGGTTTCTCTCCTACGAGCAGTACTTC. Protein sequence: CSAQTSGFLSYEQYF.